This TCR beta chain was found in a study of breast tumors, draining lymph nodes, adjacent tissues (dated by TCRdb to the mid-2010s). As for the study more broadly: The study compared TCR beta repertoires across tumor, adjacent nontumor tissue and axillary lymph nodes from breast cancer patients. In human breast cancer, the study set out to assess how tumor, surrounding tissue and draining lymph node repertoires relate to one another and whether T cells might be exchanged between them. Study-wide findings and limitations: The conclusion that tumor T cells originate in lymph nodes was framed as consistent with a hypothesis rather than directly demonstrated. The data were considered consistent with the idea that most tumor T cells come from the lymph node and then expand in tumor tissue. Tumors showed preferential V and J gene usage, and their T-cell repertoire diversity fell below that of lymph nodes yet above that of nontumor tissue. In luminal-like breast cancer, tumor and nontumor tissue repertoires resembled each other significantly more than in basal-like breast cancer.

Sequencer: Illumina HiSeq 2000. TCR beta chain libraries were generated by multiplex PCR amplification. The amplified TCR beta chain products were analyzed by high-throughput sequencing. Using fastp trimming at Q25 and MiXCR clonotype assembly, TCRdb reanalyzed the public sequencing data and kept in-frame beta chains. Identical CDR3 protein sequences are pooled into one entry, listed with their most common genes and DNA. Here the sample has under 250,000 distinct CDR3 sequences; about 34% occur a single time. The ten most abundant clones make up roughly 1.3% of the sample. The lymph node samples were taken from the axillary draining lymph nodes of breast cancer patients. As encoded in the germline V gene (reference sequence), CDR1 is MNHEY while CDR2 is SMNVEV. Ends trimmed: V by 3 bases, J by 6 bases; bases unmatched to a gene: 2. The CDR3 runs 15 amino acids, cysteine and phenylalanine included. The DNA shown is the 45-base CDR3, in frame from base 1.

As to this clonotype: Its antigen remains undetermined. Base qualities were left out, and no much larger clone turns up one base away.

Material: axillary lymph node tissue. In this chain, TRBV27 is recombined with TRBJ2-1, and 13 bases in between align with TRBD2. The sequence was collected from a female donor with breast cancer. Some clones in this sample may be carry-over from other donors' samples. The bases are TGTGCCAGCAGTTTTACTAGCGGGAGGGGCAATGAGCAGTTCTTC. This gives the protein CASSFTSGRGNEQFF.